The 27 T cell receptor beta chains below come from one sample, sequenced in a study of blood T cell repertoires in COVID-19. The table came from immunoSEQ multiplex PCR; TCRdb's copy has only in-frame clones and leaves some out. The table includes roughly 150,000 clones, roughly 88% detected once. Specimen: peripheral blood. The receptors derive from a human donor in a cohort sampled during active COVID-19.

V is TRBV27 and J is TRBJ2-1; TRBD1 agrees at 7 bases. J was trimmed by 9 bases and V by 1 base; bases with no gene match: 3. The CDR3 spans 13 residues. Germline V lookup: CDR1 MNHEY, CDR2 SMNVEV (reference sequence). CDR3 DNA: TGTGCCAGCAGTTTATTACAGGGGTTTGAGCAGTTCTTC. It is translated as CASSLLQGFEQFF.

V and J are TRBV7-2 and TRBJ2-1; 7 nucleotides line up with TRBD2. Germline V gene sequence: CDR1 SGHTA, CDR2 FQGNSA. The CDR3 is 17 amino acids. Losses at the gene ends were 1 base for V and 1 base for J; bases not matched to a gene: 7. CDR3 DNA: TGTGCCAGCAGCTTAGGAGACTGGGGGGGATCCTACAATGAGCAGTTCTTC. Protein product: CASSLGDWGGSYNEQFF.

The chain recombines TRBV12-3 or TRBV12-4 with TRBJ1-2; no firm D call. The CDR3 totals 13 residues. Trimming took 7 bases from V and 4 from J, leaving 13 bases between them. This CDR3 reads CASTTGTAYGYTF. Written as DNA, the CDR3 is TGTGCCAGCACCACCGGCACAGCCTATGGCTACACCTTC.

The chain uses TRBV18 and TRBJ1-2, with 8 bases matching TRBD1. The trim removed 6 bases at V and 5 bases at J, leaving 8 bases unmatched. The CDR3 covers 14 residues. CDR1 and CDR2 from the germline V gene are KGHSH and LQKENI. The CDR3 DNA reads TGTGCCAGCTCTGCGGACAGGGTGCGTTATGGCTACACCTTC. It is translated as CASSADRVRYGYTF.

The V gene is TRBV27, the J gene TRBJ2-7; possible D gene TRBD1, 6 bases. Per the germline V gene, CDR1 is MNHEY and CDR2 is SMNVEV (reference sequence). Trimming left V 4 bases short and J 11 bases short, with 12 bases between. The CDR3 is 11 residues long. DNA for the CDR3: TGTGCCAGCAGTTCAGGGGTTGGGGAGTACTTC. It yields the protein CASSSGVGEYF.

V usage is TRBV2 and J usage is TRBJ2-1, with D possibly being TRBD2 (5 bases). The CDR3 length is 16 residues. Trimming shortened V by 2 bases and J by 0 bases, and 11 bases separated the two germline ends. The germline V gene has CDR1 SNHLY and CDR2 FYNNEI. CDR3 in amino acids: CASSERSASSYNEQFF. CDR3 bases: TGTGCCAGCAGTGAACGTAGCGCCAGCTCCTACAATGAGCAGTTCTTC.

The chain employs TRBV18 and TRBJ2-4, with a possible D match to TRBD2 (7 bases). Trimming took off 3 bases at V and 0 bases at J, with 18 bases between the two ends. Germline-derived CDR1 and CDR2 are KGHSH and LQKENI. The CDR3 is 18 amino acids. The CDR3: CASSPRFSGGLAKNIQYF. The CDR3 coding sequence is TGTGCCAGCTCACCGAGGTTCTCCGGGGGGCTAGCCAAAAACATTCAGTACTTC.

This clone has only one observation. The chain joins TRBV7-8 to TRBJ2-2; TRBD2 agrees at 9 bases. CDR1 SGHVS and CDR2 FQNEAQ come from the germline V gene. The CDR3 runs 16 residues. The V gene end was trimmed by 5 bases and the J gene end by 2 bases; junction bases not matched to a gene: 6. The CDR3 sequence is CASSPVSGGNTGELFF. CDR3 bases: TGTGCCAGCAGCCCCGTTAGCGGGGGAAACACCGGGGAGCTGTTTTTT.

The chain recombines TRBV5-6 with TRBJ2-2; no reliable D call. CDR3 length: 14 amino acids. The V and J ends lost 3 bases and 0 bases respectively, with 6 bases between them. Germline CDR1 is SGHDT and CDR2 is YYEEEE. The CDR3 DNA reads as TGTGCCAGCAGCTCCAGGACGAACACCGGGGAGCTGTTTTTT. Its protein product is CASSSRTNTGELFF.

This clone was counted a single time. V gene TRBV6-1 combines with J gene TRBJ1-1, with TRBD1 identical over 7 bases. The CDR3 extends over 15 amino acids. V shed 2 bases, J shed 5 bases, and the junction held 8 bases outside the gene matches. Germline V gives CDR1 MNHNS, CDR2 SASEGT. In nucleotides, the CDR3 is TGTGCCAGCAGTGAAAGAGGGGGCGTTAGGACTGAAGCTTTCTTT. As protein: CASSERGGVRTEAFF.

Here the CDR3 reads CASSQERTSGNEQFF. The CDR3 DNA follows: TGCGCCAGCAGCCAAGAACGGACTAGCGGCAATGAGCAGTTCTTC. This chain joins TRBV4-3 and TRBJ2-1; 10 positions match TRBD2. The CDR3 runs 15 residues. The germline CDR1 and CDR2 sequences are LGHNA and YSLEER. The V and J ends lost 0 bases and 6 bases, in that order; junction bases with no gene match: 2.

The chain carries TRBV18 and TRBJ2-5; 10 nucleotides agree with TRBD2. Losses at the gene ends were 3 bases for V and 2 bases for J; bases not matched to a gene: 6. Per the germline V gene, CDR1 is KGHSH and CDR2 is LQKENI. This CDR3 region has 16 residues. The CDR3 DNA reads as TGTGCCAGCTCACCTGAACTAGCGGGGCTACAAGAGACCCAGTACTTC. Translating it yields CASSPELAGLQETQYF.

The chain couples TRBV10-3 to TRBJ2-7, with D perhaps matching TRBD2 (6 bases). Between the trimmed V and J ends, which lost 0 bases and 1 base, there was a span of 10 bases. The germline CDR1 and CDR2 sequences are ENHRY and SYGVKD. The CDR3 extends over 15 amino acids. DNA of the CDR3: TGTGCCATCAGTGAGTCTTCCAGCGGGTCCTACGAGCAGTACTTC. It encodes CAISESSSGSYEQYF.

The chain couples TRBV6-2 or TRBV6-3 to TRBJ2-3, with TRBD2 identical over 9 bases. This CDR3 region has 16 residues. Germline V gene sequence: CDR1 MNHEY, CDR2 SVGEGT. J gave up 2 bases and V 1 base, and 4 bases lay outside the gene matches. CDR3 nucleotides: TGTGCCAGCAGTTACTTCGCGGGGGGGACCACAGATACGCAGTATTTT. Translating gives CASSYFAGGTTDTQYF.

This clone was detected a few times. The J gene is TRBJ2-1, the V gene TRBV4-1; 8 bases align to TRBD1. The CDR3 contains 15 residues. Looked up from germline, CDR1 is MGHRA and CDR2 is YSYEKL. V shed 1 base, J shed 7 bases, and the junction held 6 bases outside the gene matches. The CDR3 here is CASSQGTGSRNEQFF. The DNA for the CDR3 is TGCGCCAGCAGCCAAGGGACAGGGTCCCGGAATGAGCAGTTCTTC.

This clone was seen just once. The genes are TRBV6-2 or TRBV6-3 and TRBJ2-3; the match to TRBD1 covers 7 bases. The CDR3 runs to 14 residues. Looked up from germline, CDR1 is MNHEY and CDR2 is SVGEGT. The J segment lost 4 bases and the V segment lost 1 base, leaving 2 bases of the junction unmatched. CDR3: CASSYLGGADTQYF. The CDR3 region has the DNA TGTGCCAGCAGTTACTTAGGGGGCGCAGATACGCAGTATTTT.

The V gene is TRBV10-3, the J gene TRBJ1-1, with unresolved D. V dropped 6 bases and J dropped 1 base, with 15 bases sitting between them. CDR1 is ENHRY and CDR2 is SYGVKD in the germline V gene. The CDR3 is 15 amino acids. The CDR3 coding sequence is TGTGCCATCAGCCCGAGGGTGACGGGGAACACTGAAGCTTTCTTT. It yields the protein CAISPRVTGNTEAFF.

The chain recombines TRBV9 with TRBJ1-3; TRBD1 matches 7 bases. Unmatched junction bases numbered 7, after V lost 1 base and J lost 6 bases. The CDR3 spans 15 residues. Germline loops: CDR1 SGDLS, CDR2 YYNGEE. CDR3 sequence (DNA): TGTGCCAGCAGCGTAAGGACAGGCGGGATAAACACCATATATTTT. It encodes CASSVRTGGINTIYF.

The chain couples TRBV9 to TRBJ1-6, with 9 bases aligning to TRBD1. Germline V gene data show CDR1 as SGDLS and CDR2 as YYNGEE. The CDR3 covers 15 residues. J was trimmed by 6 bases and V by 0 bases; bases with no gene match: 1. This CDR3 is CASSVGDRVNSPLHF. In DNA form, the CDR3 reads TGTGCCAGCAGCGTAGGGGACAGGGTTAATTCACCCCTCCACTTT.

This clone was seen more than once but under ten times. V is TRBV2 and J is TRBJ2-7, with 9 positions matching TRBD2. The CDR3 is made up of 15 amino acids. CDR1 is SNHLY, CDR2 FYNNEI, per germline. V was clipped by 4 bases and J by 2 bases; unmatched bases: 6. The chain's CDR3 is CASSAGAGGPYEQYF. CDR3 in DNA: TGTGCCAGCAGTGCGGGCGCGGGGGGGCCCTACGAGCAGTACTTC.

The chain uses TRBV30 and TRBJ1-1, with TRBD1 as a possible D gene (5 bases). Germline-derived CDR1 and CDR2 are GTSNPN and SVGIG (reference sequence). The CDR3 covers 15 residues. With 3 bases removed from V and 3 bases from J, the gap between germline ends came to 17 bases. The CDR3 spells CAWSLKTDPYTEAFF. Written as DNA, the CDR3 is TGTGCCTGGAGCCTCAAGACAGATCCTTACACTGAAGCTTTCTTT.

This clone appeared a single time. In nucleotides, the CDR3 is TGTGCCAGCAGCTCAGCGGGGGGGATGTACAATGAGCAGTTCTTC. Its translation is CASSSAGGMYNEQFF. This chain uses TRBV27 with TRBJ2-1, with 10 bases matching TRBD2. Unmatched junction bases numbered 6, after V lost 6 bases and J lost 4 bases. The CDR3 covers 15 residues. Germline V gives CDR1 MNHEY, CDR2 SMNVEV (reference sequence).

CDR3 nucleotides: TGTGCCAGCAGCTTAGGGGCCTCCTCTAGCACAGATACGCAGTATTTT. As protein: CASSLGASSSTDTQYF. The chain carries TRBV11-2 and TRBJ2-3; D gene ambiguous. The germline gives CDR1 SGHAT, CDR2 FQNNGV. V lost 1 base and J lost 0, with 11 bases in between. The CDR3 runs to 16 residues.

CDR3 loop: CASSSGTGGYEQYF. The CDR3 bases are TGCGCCAGCAGCTCCGGGACAGGGGGGTACGAGCAGTACTTC. The chain uses TRBV5-1 and TRBJ2-7, with 11 positions matching TRBD1. With 3 bases clipped from V and 4 bases from J, the junction kept 3 bases outside the gene matches. CDR3 length: 14 residues. CDR1 and CDR2 from the germline V gene are SGHRS and YFSETQ.

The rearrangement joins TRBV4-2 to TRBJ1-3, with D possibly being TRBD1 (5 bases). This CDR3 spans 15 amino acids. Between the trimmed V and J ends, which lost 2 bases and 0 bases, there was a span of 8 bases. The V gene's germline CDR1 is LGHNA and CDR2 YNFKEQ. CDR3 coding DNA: TGTGCCAGCAGCCAAACAGGCGGCTCTGGAAACACCATATATTTT. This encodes CASSQTGGSGNTIYF.

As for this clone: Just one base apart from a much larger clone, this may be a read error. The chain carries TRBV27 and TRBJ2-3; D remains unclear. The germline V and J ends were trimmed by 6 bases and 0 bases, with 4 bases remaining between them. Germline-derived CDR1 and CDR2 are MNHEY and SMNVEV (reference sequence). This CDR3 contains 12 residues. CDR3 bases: TGTGCCAGCAGCCGGAGCACAGATACGCAGTATTTT. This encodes CASSRSTDTQYF.

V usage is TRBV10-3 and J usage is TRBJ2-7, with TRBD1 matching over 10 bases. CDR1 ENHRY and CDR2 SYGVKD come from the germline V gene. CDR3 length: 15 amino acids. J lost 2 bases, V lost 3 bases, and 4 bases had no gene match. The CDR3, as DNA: TGTGCCATCAGTGATCCCGGGACAGGGGCCTACGAGCAGTACTTC. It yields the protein CAISDPGTGAYEQYF.